This passage covers 25 T cell receptor beta chains from one sample sequenced in a study of blood T cell repertoires in COVID-19 (TCRdb year 2020). The method was the immunoSEQ multiplex PCR assay. Held by TCRdb, this immuneACCESS table contains in-frame sequences only and omits some clones. Under half of the omission traces to an unresolved V gene where checked; the cause of the rest is unknown. In this sample the table shows about 340,000 clones, around 83% of which occur a single time. 3% of the sample goes to the ten largest clones. The sample consisted of peripheral blood. Receptors were obtained from a man younger than 45 with active or convalescent COVID-19.

The V call is TRBV28, the J call TRBJ1-1, with TRBD1 identical over 7 bases. Germline-derived CDR1 and CDR2 are MDHEN and SYDVKM. The CDR3 is 13 residues long. Germline trimming cut 6 bases from V and 3 bases from J; bases unmatched to any gene: 4. The chain's CDR3 is CASRQGMDTEAFF. CDR3 nucleotides: TGTGCCAGCAGACAGGGGATGGACACTGAAGCTTTCTTT. The complete variable domain, with remaining parts taken from reference TRBV28 and TRBJ1-1, reads DVKVTQSSRYLVKRTGEKVFLECVQDMDHENMFWYRQDPGLGLRLIYFSYDVKMKEKGDIPEGYSVSREKKERFSLILESASTNQTSMYLCASRQGMDTEAFFGQGTRLTVV.

The chain joins TRBV15 to TRBJ1-3, with D tentatively TRBD1 (6 bases). Germline-derived CDR1 and CDR2 are LNHNV and YYDKDF (reference sequence). V was cut by 3 bases and J by 7 bases, with 10 bases left in between. The CDR3 extends over 13 amino acids. CDR3 bases: TGTGCCACCAGCAGCAACAGGGTTAACACCATATATTTT. It specifies CATSSNRVNTIYF.

This chain uses TRBV7-6 with TRBJ2-7, with D possibly being TRBD2 (6 bases). Germline assignment: CDR1 SGHVS and CDR2 FNYEAQ. V dropped 9 bases and J dropped 6 bases, with 12 bases sitting between them. The CDR3 contains 11 residues. Here the CDR3 reads CASDNGGEQYF. The CDR3 nucleotides read TGTGCCAGTGACAACGGGGGCGAGCAGTACTTC.

The V gene is TRBV6-4, the J gene TRBJ2-1, with TRBD2 identical over 10 bases. Germline CDR1 is MRHNA and CDR2 is SNTAGT. The CDR3 runs to 16 residues. J gave up 9 bases and V 0 bases, and 8 bases lay outside the gene matches. The CDR3 loop reads CASSDSGSGRATEQFF. The CDR3 nucleotides are TGTGCCAGCAGTGACTCGGGCAGCGGGAGGGCCACTGAGCAGTTCTTC.

The chain employs TRBV7-2 and TRBJ1-3; D is undetermined. The V gene's germline CDR1 is SGHTA and CDR2 FQGNSA. Trimming left V 1 base short and J 0 bases short, with 4 bases between. The length of the CDR3 is 14 residues. The DNA for the CDR3 is TGTGCCAGCAGCTTAGTACTCTCTGGAAACACCATATATTTT. Amino acids: CASSLVLSGNTIYF.

The rearrangement joins TRBV4-1 to TRBJ1-2; tentatively, D is TRBD1 (6 bases). The germline CDR1 and CDR2 sequences are MGHRA and YSYEKL. Trimming removed 2 bases at V and 7 bases at J, with 14 bases between. CDR3 size: 14 residues. CDR3 sequence (DNA): TGCGCCAGCAGCCAAAAGGGGGGGGAGTCTGGCTACACCTTC. It yields the protein CASSQKGGESGYTF.

This chain links TRBV14 with TRBJ1-6; 7 nucleotides agree with TRBD1. The CDR3 has 15 residues. Trimming cost V 6 bases and J 10 bases; bases outside gene matches: 12. Germline CDR1 reads SGHDN; CDR2 reads FVKESK. CDR3 in amino acids: CASSPSEGAGSPLHF. DNA of the CDR3: TGTGCCAGCAGTCCCTCCGAGGGGGCAGGGTCACCCCTCCACTTT.

The chain employs TRBV30 and TRBJ1-2; a possible D gene is TRBD1 (5 bases). V was shortened by 2 bases and J by 0 bases, with 7 bases between the two germline ends. Germline V lookup: CDR1 GTSNPN, CDR2 SVGIG (reference sequence). The CDR3 loop spans 13 amino acids. The CDR3 DNA reads TGTGCCTGGAGTAAAGGGGCTAACTATGGCTACACCTTC. Residues: CAWSKGANYGYTF.

The rearrangement uses TRBV3-1 (or the pseudogene TRBV3-2) and TRBJ2-2; 9 nucleotides match TRBD1. Germline V lookup: CDR1 LGHDT, CDR2 YNNKEL (reference sequence). This CDR3 has 15 residues. Trimming removed 4 bases from V and 7 bases from J; junction bases left unmatched: 7. CDR3 sequence: CASSLPGQGSGELFF. The CDR3 coding sequence is TGTGCCAGCAGCCTTCCGGGACAGGGAAGCGGGGAGCTGTTTTTT.

V is TRBV13 and J is TRBJ2-3; 11 positions agree with TRBD2. The CDR3 sequence is 16 residues long. Germline V gene lookup returns CDR1 PRHDT and CDR2 FYEKMQ (reference sequence). The trim removed 5 bases at V and 4 bases at J, leaving 8 bases unmatched. The CDR3: CASSTLLAGVADTQYF. Written as DNA, the CDR3 is TGTGCCAGCAGCACCCTACTAGCGGGAGTGGCAGATACGCAGTATTTT.

This clone was seen a few times. V gene TRBV5-1 combines with J gene TRBJ2-1; D call uncertain. This CDR3 is built from 16 residues. Germline V lookup: CDR1 SGHRS, CDR2 YFSETQ. V was pared by 4 bases and J by 6 bases, with 20 bases between. The DNA of the CDR3 is TGCGCCAGCAGCCCTCCTGAGATACTAAATACCAATGAGCAGTTCTTC. Translated, it gives CASSPPEILNTNEQFF.

J is TRBJ2-3 and V is TRBV24-1, with TRBD2 matching over 9 bases. The CDR3 runs 16 residues. The V and J ends lost 0 bases and 9 bases, in that order; junction bases with no gene match: 9. CDR1 and CDR2 from the germline V gene are KGHDR and SFDVKD. The DNA for the CDR3 is TGTGCCACCAGTGATTTGCCTAGCGGGACCCCGGGGACGCAGTATTTT. Translation: CATSDLPSGTPGTQYF.

The chain carries TRBV10-3 and TRBJ1-1, with 9 bases aligning to TRBD1. The CDR3 runs 15 residues. J was trimmed by 1 base and V by 6 bases; bases with no gene match: 6. Germline CDR1 reads ENHRY; CDR2 reads SYGVKD. Written as DNA, the CDR3 is TGTGCCATCAGGACACAGGGGGCTCGGAACACTGAAGCTTTCTTT. As protein: CAIRTQGARNTEAFF.

Concerning this clone: Additional DNA sequences in this sample encode the identical CDR3. This CDR3 reads CASSELAGAYNEQFF. The CDR3 nucleotides read TGTGCCAGCAGTGAACTAGCGGGAGCCTACAATGAGCAGTTCTTC. V is TRBV6-1 and J is TRBJ2-1, with 10 bases matching TRBD2. The length of the CDR3 is 15 residues. V gave up 2 bases and J gave up 2 bases; unmatched junction bases: 0. Per germline, CDR1 MNHNS and CDR2 SASEGT.

In its sample, this clone was seen a few times. The chain employs TRBV10-3 and TRBJ1-1; D possibly corresponds to TRBD1 (5 bases). In germline, CDR1 is ENHRY, CDR2 SYGVKD. The CDR3 covers 15 residues. With 3 bases removed from V and 6 bases from J, the gap between germline ends came to 17 bases. The DNA for the CDR3 is TGTGCCATCAGTGATGCAGGTTGGGGCAACGCTGAAGCTTTCTTT. Residues: CAISDAGWGNAEAFF.

This chain uses TRBV28 with TRBJ2-7; 10 bases agree with TRBD1. This CDR3 spans 15 amino acids. CDR1 MDHEN and CDR2 SYDVKM come from the germline V gene. J gave up 2 bases and V 5 bases, and 6 bases lay outside the gene matches. The CDR3 spells CASSMDRGGAYEQYF. As DNA, the CDR3 is TGTGCCAGCAGTATGGACAGGGGGGGTGCCTACGAGCAGTACTTC.

The J gene is TRBJ1-3, the V gene TRBV5-1, with 7 nucleotides matching TRBD1. Looked up from germline, CDR1 is SGHRS and CDR2 is YFSETQ. With V trimmed by 2 bases and J by 3 bases, 5 bases remained unmatched. CDR3 length: 15 amino acids. The CDR3 protein is CASSLSRDSGNTIYF. The CDR3 bases are TGCGCCAGCAGCTTAAGCCGGGACAGTGGAAACACCATATATTTT.

This clone has just a few counts. The V call is TRBV2, the J call TRBJ2-5, with D possibly matching TRBD2 (5 bases). Trimming stripped 8 bases from V and 5 bases from J, with 18 bases between. This CDR3 region has 14 residues. Germline V lookup: CDR1 SNHLY, CDR2 FYNNEI. CDR3: CASGVDGGLETQYF. The CDR3 DNA sequence: TGTGCCAGCGGCGTGGACGGCGGGCTGGAGACCCAGTACTTC.

CDR3 sequence: CASSARDSSPVTNSPLHF. Written as DNA, the CDR3 is TGTGCCAGCAGTGCTCGGGACAGCTCTCCCGTCACGAATTCACCCCTCCACTTT. The chain has TRBV2 and TRBJ1-6, with 7 bases that match TRBD1. The CDR3 sequence is 18 residues long. J gave up 7 bases and V 4 bases, and 16 bases lay outside the gene matches. Germline CDR1 SNHLY, CDR2 FYNNEI.

CDR3 sequence reads: CASSPGLASYEQYF. In DNA form, the CDR3 reads TGTGCCAGCAGCCCGGGACTAGCATCGTACGAGCAGTACTTC. The genes are TRBV11-3 and TRBJ2-7; 9 bases are shared with TRBD2. J lost 4 bases, V lost 5 bases, and 6 bases had no gene match. The CDR3 is 14 amino acids. From germline, CDR1 is SGHNT and CDR2 YENEEA.

Notes on this clone: The sample contains more than one DNA sequence encoding this CDR3. The chain links TRBV7-2 to TRBJ1-2, with 7 bases that match TRBD1. V lost 4 bases to trimming and J lost 2 bases; unmatched junction nucleotides: 1. Germline loops: CDR1 SGHTA, CDR2 FQGNSA. The CDR3 totals 13 residues. The CDR3 region is CASSSQGNYGYTF. The CDR3 DNA sequence: TGTGCCAGCAGCTCACAGGGGAACTATGGCTACACCTTC.

V gene TRBV3-1 (or the pseudogene TRBV3-2) combines with J gene TRBJ1-1; D is perhaps TRBD1 (5 bases). CDR1 and CDR2 from the germline V gene are LGHDT and YNNKEL (reference sequence). CDR3 length: 16 amino acids. V lost 4 bases and J lost 5, with 20 bases in between. CDR3 protein: CASSPFGGGEGTEAFF. DNA of the CDR3: TGTGCCAGCAGCCCCTTCGGGGGGGGAGAAGGGACTGAAGCTTTCTTT.

The chain is built from TRBV30 and TRBJ1-2, with D perhaps TRBD1 (5 bases). The germline CDR1 and CDR2 sequences are GTSNPN and SVGIG (reference sequence). The CDR3 spans 14 residues. The ends were cut back, 2 bases at V and 0 bases at J, with 10 bases in the middle. The CDR3 DNA reads as TGTGCCTGGAGTCCGACAGTCCCTAACTATGGCTACACCTTC. Encoded protein: CAWSPTVPNYGYTF.

This clone has just one count. This chain links TRBV4-3 with TRBJ2-3, with TRBD2 identical over 12 bases. V was clipped by 0 bases and J by 5 bases; unmatched bases: 12. Germline CDR1 reads LGHNA; CDR2 reads YSLEER. CDR3 length: 19 residues. The CDR3 region is CASSQERPGTSGSEDTQYF. The CDR3 DNA is TGCGCCAGCAGCCAAGAACGCCCGGGGACTAGCGGGTCCGAAGATACGCAGTATTTT.

This chain connects TRBV7-7 to TRBJ2-3, with 10 bases that match TRBD2. The ends lost 5 bases at V and 5 bases at J; junction bases unmatched: 7. The CDR3 runs to 15 residues. Germline V gene data show CDR1 as SSHAT and CDR2 as FNYEAQ (reference sequence). CDR3 in amino acids: CASSPLAGAIDTQYF. CDR3 in DNA: TGTGCCAGCAGCCCCCTAGCGGGAGCTATAGATACGCAGTATTTT.